Shown below are 27 T cell receptor beta chains from a single sample sequenced in a study of human T cells and chemical hapten exposure (TCRdb year 2021). The sample's time point label is to be understood as: patch test 3, about 24 weeks after DPC sensitization. The treatment or condition label for this specimen denotes: therapeutic diphenylcyclopropenone sensitization with weekly scalp DPC. Libraries came from RACE. TCRdb shows the sequencer as NextSeq 500. Using fastp trimming at Q25 and MiXCR clonotype assembly, TCRdb reanalyzed the public sequencing data and kept in-frame beta chains. For every CDR3 protein sequence, its rows merge into one entry that carries the most common genes and DNA. Here the sample has about 89,000 distinct CDR3 sequences; 13% occur a single time. Jointly, the top ten make up 5.7% of the sample. Here the sequenced sample was whole blood, taken in connection with sensitization to the hapten diphenylcyclopropenone (DPC). The receptors derive from a woman between 50 and 59 years old with alopecia areata. Some clones in this sample may be carry-over from other donors' samples.

The rearrangement links TRBV10-3 to TRBJ1-5, with D unresolved. The CDR3 runs 11 residues. V was clipped by 6 bases and J by 5 bases, with 5 bases between them. The germline CDR1 and CDR2 sequences are ENHRY and SYGVKD. The CDR3 DNA is TGTGCCATCAGCCTCGATCAGCCCCAGCATTTT. Protein: CAISLDQPQHF.

This clonotype was recorded many times. The rearrangement links TRBV29-1 to TRBJ2-5; a weak D match, TRBD1 (6 bases). The CDR3 is 14 residues long. The V end was cut by 6 bases, the J end by 5 bases, with 19 bases between. Germline CDR1 reads SQVTM; CDR2 reads ANQGSEA. The CDR3 region has the DNA TGCAGCGTGTCACCTCCAGGGGTCGGGGAGACCCAGTACTTC. This encodes CSVSPPGVGETQYF. The entire variable domain, with the rest obtained from reference TRBV29-1 and TRBJ2-5, is as follows: SAVISQKPSRDICQRGTSLTIQCQVDSQVTMMFWYRQQPGQSLTLIATANQGSEATYESGFVIDKFPISRPNLTFSTLTVSNMSPEDSSIYLCSVSPPGVGETQYFGPGTRLLVL.

The CDR3 DNA is TGTGCCAGCAGCTTATTACCTAGCGGGAGTACAGATACGCAGTATTTT. This encodes CASSLLPSGSTDTQYF. The genes are TRBV11-1 and TRBJ2-3; 10 nucleotides match TRBD2. Looked up from germline, CDR1 is SGHAT and CDR2 is FQDESV (reference sequence). This CDR3 contains 16 residues. V was pared by 2 bases and J by 3 bases, with 5 bases of the junction left unmatched.

The chain employs TRBV29-1 and TRBJ2-1; TRBD1 matches at 8 bases. The length of the CDR3 is 14 residues. J was trimmed by 6 bases and V by 2 bases; bases with no gene match: 6. Looked up from germline, CDR1 is SQVTM and CDR2 is ANQGSEA. CDR3 sequence: CSVEKGTGSNEQFF. CDR3 in DNA: TGCAGCGTTGAAAAAGGGACAGGCTCCAATGAGCAGTTCTTC.

The sample holds many counts of this clonotype. V is TRBV29-1 and J is TRBJ2-5, with D unclear. V lost 7 bases and J 5 bases, leaving 11 bases between the germline ends. CDR1 and CDR2 (germline): SQVTM, ANQGSEA. CDR3 length: 11 residues. CDR3 region: CSAFTGETQYF. The CDR3 region has the DNA TGCAGCGCTTTCACGGGTGAGACCCAGTACTTC.

This rearrangement joins TRBV20-1 to TRBJ2-5; perhaps TRBD1 as D (7 bases). The length of the CDR3 is 13 residues. Germline CDR1 DFQATT, CDR2 SNEGSKA (reference sequence). V was trimmed by 6 bases and J by 3 bases, leaving 14 bases between them. As DNA, the CDR3 is TGCAGTGCAAACAGGGGAGGAGAAGAGACCCAGTACTTC. Encoded protein: CSANRGGEETQYF.

The chain has TRBV6-6 and TRBJ1-1; 11 nucleotides agree with TRBD1. V trimming: 5 bases; J trimming: 7 bases; junction bases outside the gene matches: 18. The CDR3 consists of 18 residues. Germline-derived CDR1 and CDR2 are MNHNY and SVGAGI (reference sequence). CDR3 amino acids: CASSVVNSWTGGPLEAFF. CDR3 sequence (DNA): TGTGCCAGCAGTGTCGTAAATTCGTGGACAGGGGGCCCTCTTGAAGCTTTCTTT.

This chain links TRBV21-1 with TRBJ1-1; TRBD1, the table's D call, lacks a check against the DNA. TRBV21-1 is listed as a pseudogene. The CDR3 extends over 14 amino acids. The CDR3 coding sequence is TGTGCCAGCAGCACTGATCAGGGGTACACTGAAGCTTTCTTT. Translation: CASSTDQGYTEAFF.

The V gene is TRBV20-1, the J gene TRBJ2-2; the D gene could be TRBD1 or TRBD2 (5 bases each). V lost 5 bases and J lost 2, with 12 bases in between. Germline-derived CDR1 and CDR2 are DFQATT and SNEGSKA (reference sequence). CDR3 length: 14 residues. The CDR3 is CSALGTQNTGELFF. CDR3 nucleotides: TGCAGTGCTCTAGGGACCCAAAACACCGGGGAGCTGTTTTTT.

This clonotype was counted many times. The chain has TRBV7-9 and TRBJ2-3; D might be TRBD2 (5 bases). Trimming removed 3 bases at V and 5 bases at J, with 12 bases between. There are 14 residues in the CDR3. Germline loops: CDR1 SEHNR, CDR2 FQNEAQ (reference sequence). The CDR3 DNA follows: TGTGCCAGCAGCTTGAAGGACTTCATAGATACGCAGTATTTT. It is translated as CASSLKDFIDTQYF.

This clonotype occurred many times. The CDR3 nucleotides are TGCAGCGTTGGCGGGGGCTCCAATGAGCAGTTCTTC. Its translation: CSVGGGSNEQFF. The chain combines TRBV29-1 with TRBJ2-1; D is possibly TRBD2 (7 bases). Germline CDR1 is SQVTM and CDR2 is ANQGSEA. This CDR3 spans 12 amino acids. Deletions cut 4 bases from V and 6 bases from J, with 10 bases between.

V usage is TRBV7-9 and J usage is TRBJ1-5; D ambiguous. Germline V gene sequence: CDR1 SEHNR, CDR2 FQNEAQ (reference sequence). The CDR3 loop spans 14 amino acids. Trimming shortened V by 5 bases and J by 8 bases, and 16 bases separated the two germline ends. CDR3 residues: CASSPGYGAEPQHF. The CDR3 bases are TGTGCCAGCAGCCCCGGCTACGGAGCTGAGCCCCAGCATTTT.

With respect to this clonotype: One end of the junction does not line up with germline, which may come from a read error. The chain combines TRBV19 with TRBJ2-1, with TRBD2 matching over 11 bases. This CDR3 is 13 amino acids long. Germline V gives CDR1 LNHDA, CDR2 SQIVND (reference sequence). For the CDR3, the DNA is TGTGCCAGTAGTAATAGCGGGAGGGCCGAGCATTTCTTC. Its translation is CASSNSGRAEHFF.

The chain recombines TRBV18 with TRBJ1-5; D is uncertain. Trimming removed 0 bases from V and 0 bases from J, with 3 bases in between. Germline CDR1 reads KGHSH; CDR2 reads LQKENI. The CDR3 runs 14 residues. The CDR3 nucleotides are TGTGCCAGCTCACCACCGGCTAGCAATCAGCCCCAGCATTTT. Residues: CASSPPASNQPQHF.

About this clonotype itself: The junction departs from the called germline gene at one end, perhaps through a read error. The V call is TRBV6-6, the J call TRBJ1-1; D is unresolved. CDR3 length equals 11 residues. In germline, CDR1 is MNHNY, CDR2 SVGAGI (reference sequence). The DNA of the CDR3 is TGTGCCAGCAGTTACAGGGTGCCCTCGATCTTT. Protein: CASSYRVPSIF.

This clonotype appeared many times. The chain is built from TRBV6-5 and TRBJ1-4, with TRBD1 matching over 9 bases. V lost 5 bases, J lost 3 bases, and 28 bases stayed unmatched. The CDR3 spans 23 residues. Germline CDR1 MNHEY, CDR2 SVGAGI. The CDR3 sequence: CASSLGHGQGRIGPLAPNEKLFF. In DNA form, the CDR3 reads TGTGCCAGCAGTCTCGGACACGGACAGGGGCGTATTGGCCCTTTAGCACCTAATGAAAAACTGTTTTTT.

The chain is built from TRBV7-8 and TRBJ2-7; D may be TRBD1 or TRBD2 (5 bases each). The CDR3 covers 14 residues. CDR1 is SGHVS and CDR2 is FQNEAQ in the germline V gene. Trimming removed 5 bases at V and 2 bases at J, with 13 bases between. The CDR3 nucleotides are TGTGCCAGCAGCCCCCGGGACCCAGCCTACGAGCAGTACTTC. This codes for CASSPRDPAYEQYF.

This clonotype was observed many times. V usage is TRBV7-9 and J usage is TRBJ2-1; 8 bases match TRBD2. Trimming removed 6 bases from V and 4 bases from J; junction bases left unmatched: 5. Germline values: CDR1 SEHNR, CDR2 FQNEAQ (reference sequence). The CDR3 runs to 14 residues. The CDR3: CASSSLAGYNEQFF. The CDR3 nucleotides are TGTGCCAGCAGTTCATTAGCGGGGTACAATGAGCAGTTCTTC.

This clonotype was seen many times. The chain recombines TRBV10-3 with TRBJ2-1; 9 bases are shared with TRBD2. CDR3 length: 15 residues. V shed 10 bases, J shed 7 bases, and the junction held 14 bases outside the gene matches. The germline V gene has CDR1 ENHRY and CDR2 SYGVKD. CDR3 DNA sequence: TGTGCCACCACCGGACTGGGTAGCGGGAGTAATGAGCAGTTCTTC. Protein: CATTGLGSGSNEQFF.

This clonotype has a handful of counts. The chain uses TRBV29-1 and TRBJ2-1, with D perhaps TRBD1 (5 bases). Between the trimmed V and J ends, which lost 6 bases and 6 bases, there was a span of 12 bases. The CDR3 is 12 residues long. CDR1 is SQVTM, CDR2 ANQGSEA, per germline. As DNA, the CDR3 is TGCAGCGTAGACCCAAGGGGCAATGAGCAGTTCTTC. This translates into CSVDPRGNEQFF.

J is TRBJ2-3 and V is TRBV15; no clear D. This CDR3 has 14 residues. Trimming left V 0 bases short and J 1 base short, with 5 bases between. Germline V lookup: CDR1 LNHNV, CDR2 YYDKDF (reference sequence). In DNA, the CDR3 is TGTGCCACCAGCAGAGATCGCGGCACAGATACGCAGTATTTT. Translating gives CATSRDRGTDTQYF.

CDR3 DNA: TGCGCCAGCAGCTTGGTTGGGAGTGCCGATACGCAGTATTTT. Protein product: CASSLVGSADTQYF. This sequence joins TRBV5-1 and TRBJ2-3, with D tentatively TRBD2 (5 bases). The CDR3 has 14 residues. The germline CDR1 and CDR2 sequences are SGHRS and YFSETQ. V shed 0 bases and J shed 6 bases, with 11 bases lying between them.

In this sample, this clonotype turned up many times. The genes are TRBV9 and TRBJ2-3; D gene unclear. The CDR3 runs 14 residues. The germline gives CDR1 SGDLS, CDR2 YYNGEE. Trimming removed 0 bases from V and 3 bases from J, with 8 bases in between. The CDR3 reads CASSVVDQTDTQYF. DNA of the CDR3: TGTGCCAGCAGCGTAGTCGACCAAACAGATACGCAGTATTTT.

This rearrangement joins TRBV12-2 to TRBJ2-5; the table's TRBD1 call for D was not verified on the DNA. TRBV12-2 is deemed a pseudogene. The CDR3 runs to 17 residues. The CDR3, as DNA: TGTGCAAGTCCGGGGAGGGGGCGGCCCCAGGGACGGGAGACCCAGTACTTC. Translation gives CASPGRGRPQGRETQYF.

The chain employs TRBV20-1 and TRBJ2-1; TRBD2 agrees at 11 bases. The germline V gene has CDR1 DFQATT and CDR2 SNEGSKA (reference sequence). The V gene end was trimmed by 6 bases and the J gene end by 0 bases; junction bases not matched to a gene: 4. The CDR3 is 15 residues long. The CDR3 region has the DNA TGCAGTGCGACTAGCGGGAAAATCTCCTACAATGAGCAGTTCTTC. Residues: CSATSGKISYNEQFF.

This clonotype has only a few counts. The chain links TRBV2 to TRBJ1-5; 8 nucleotides line up with TRBD1. This CDR3 comprises 15 residues. Germline trimming cut 3 bases from V and 4 bases from J; bases unmatched to any gene: 5. Germline V CDR1 and CDR2: SNHLY, FYNNEI. CDR3 loop: CASSEGTGGNQPQHF. CDR3 nucleotides: TGTGCCAGCAGTGAGGGGACAGGAGGTAATCAGCCCCAGCATTTT.

This clonotype was seen more than once but under ten times. V usage is TRBV20-1 and J usage is TRBJ2-7, with D possibly matching TRBD2 (5 bases). Germline V CDR1 and CDR2: DFQATT, SNEGSKA (reference sequence). There are 15 residues in the CDR3. The germline V and J ends were trimmed by 6 bases and 6 bases, with 24 bases remaining between them. The CDR3 DNA reads as TGCAGTGCGAGCCCACCGGGATTAGCTTTAGGCGAGCAGTACTTC. Protein sequence: CSASPPGLALGEQYF.